The present entry profiles one TCR beta chain with its context. This sample was included in a study of blood T cell repertoires in COVID-19. Study summary: Samples representing acute and convalescent COVID-19 were sourced from the United States, Italy and Spain. In each case, the material was cDNA or gDNA derived from T cells, B-cell-depleted T cells, or PBMCs.

The CDR3 loop spans 15 amino acids. The germline gives CDR1 SGHDT, CDR2 YYEEEE. V was clipped by 3 bases and J by 4 bases, with 15 bases between them. In the authors' methods: Amplification of reference gene primers provided the estimated nucleated cell counts. Some clones are missing from TCRdb's copy, which holds only in-frame ones; the method was immunoSEQ multiplex PCR. The V and J calls and clone size come from that table; D and trimming were worked out from the DNA. Counted here are about 170,000 clones, roughly 86% occurring once; the ten biggest clones make up about 7%. The chain recombines TRBV5-6 with TRBJ2-3; D uncertain. This receptor was obtained from a woman at least 80 years old in a cohort sampled during active or convalescent COVID-19. The source material was peripheral blood. For the CDR3, the DNA is TGTGCCAGCAGCTCCTTGACACGCTTGGCAGATACGCAGTATTTT. It specifies CASSSLTRLADTQYF.